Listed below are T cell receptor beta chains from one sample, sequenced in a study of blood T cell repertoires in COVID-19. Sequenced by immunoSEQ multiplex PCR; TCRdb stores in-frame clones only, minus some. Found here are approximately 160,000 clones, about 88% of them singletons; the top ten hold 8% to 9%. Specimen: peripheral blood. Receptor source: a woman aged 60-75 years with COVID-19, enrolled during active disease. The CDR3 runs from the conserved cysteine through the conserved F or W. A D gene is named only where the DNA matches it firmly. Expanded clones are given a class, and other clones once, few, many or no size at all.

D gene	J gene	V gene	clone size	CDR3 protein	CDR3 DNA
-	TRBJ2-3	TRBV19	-	CASRSSGRTDTQYF	TGTGCCAGTCGTAGTAGCGGAAGGACAGATACGCAGTATTTT
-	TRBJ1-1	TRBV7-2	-	CASAAQPGTEAFF	TGTGCCAGCGCTGCACAGCCGGGGACTGAAGCTTTCTTT
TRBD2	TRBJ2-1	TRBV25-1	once	CASSGTGTRTRDEQFF	TGTGCCAGCAGTGGGACCGGGACTAGGACGCGCGATGAGCAGTTCTTC
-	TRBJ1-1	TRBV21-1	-	CASSKTVCGEDDTEAFF	TGTGCCAGCAGCAAAACAGTATGCGGGGAGGATGACACTGAAGCTTTCTTT
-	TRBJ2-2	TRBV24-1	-	CATSEPLPWGAGELFF	TGTGCCACCAGTGAACCGTTACCGTGGGGGGCCGGGGAGCTGTTTTTT
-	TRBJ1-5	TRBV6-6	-	CASTPVGGSNQPQHF	TGTGCCAGCACCCCAGTGGGGGGTAGCAATCAGCCCCAGCATTTT
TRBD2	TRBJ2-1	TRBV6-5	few	CASRVSGGPNEQFF	TGTGCCAGCAGAGTTAGCGGGGGGCCCAATGAGCAGTTCTTC
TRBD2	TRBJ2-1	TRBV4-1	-	CASSQDRASGHVRGEQFF	TGCGCCAGCAGCCAAGATCGTGCTAGCGGGCACGTTCGTGGTGAGCAGTTCTTC
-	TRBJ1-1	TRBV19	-	CASTPGEGEAFF	TGTGCCAGTACCCCCGGCGAGGGAGAGGCTTTCTTT
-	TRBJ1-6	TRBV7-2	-	CASNTKGRRRDSPLHF	TGTGCCAGCAACACAAAGGGGCGACGCCGGGATTCACCCCTCCACTTT
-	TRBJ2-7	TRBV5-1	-	CASSIQGLNEQYF	TGCGCCAGCAGCATCCAGGGACTGAACGAGCAGTACTTC
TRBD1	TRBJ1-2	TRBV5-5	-	CASSLTGGKAGYTF	TGTGCCAGCAGCTTGACAGGGGGGAAGGCGGGCTACACCTTC
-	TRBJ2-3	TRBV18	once	CASSPVATTDTQYF	TGTGCCAGCTCACCGGTAGCGACGACAGATACGCAGTATTTT
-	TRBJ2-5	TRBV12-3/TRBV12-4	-	CASSRRGTQYF	TGTGCCAGCAGTCGACGGGGGACCCAGTACTTC
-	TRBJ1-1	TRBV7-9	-	CASSPYRERTEAFF	TGTGCCAGCAGCCCATACAGGGAAAGGACTGAAGCTTTCTTT
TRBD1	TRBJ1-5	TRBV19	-	CASSPTGGNQPQHF	TGTGCCAGTAGCCCGACAGGGGGCAATCAGCCCCAGCATTTT
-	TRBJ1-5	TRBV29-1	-	CSVDAGPNQPQHF	TGCAGCGTTGACGCCGGTCCTAATCAGCCCCAGCATTTT
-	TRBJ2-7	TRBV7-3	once	CASSWSSYEQYF	TGTGCCAGCAGCTGGAGCTCCTACGAGCAGTACTTC
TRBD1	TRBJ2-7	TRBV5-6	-	CASSGTGNYEQYF	TGTGCCAGCAGCGGGACAGGGAACTACGAGCAGTACTTC
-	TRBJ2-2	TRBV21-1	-	CASSDRGGAGELFF	TGTGCCAGCAGCGACCGAGGGGGGGCCGGGGAGCTGTTTTTT
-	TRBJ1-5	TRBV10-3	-	CAISEVGLEEPQHF	TGTGCCATCAGTGAGGTAGGTTTGGAGGAGCCCCAGCATTTT
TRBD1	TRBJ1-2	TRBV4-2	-	CASSTPDRANYGYTF	TGTGCCAGCAGCACACCGGACAGGGCTAACTATGGCTACACCTTC
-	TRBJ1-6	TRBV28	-	CASGAAGSPLHF	TGTGCCAGCGGGGCAGCGGGTTCACCCCTCCACTTT
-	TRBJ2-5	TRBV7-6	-	CASRPQGQETQYF	TGTGCCAGCAGACCTCAGGGCCAAGAGACCCAGTACTTC
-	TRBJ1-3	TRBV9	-	CASSVADGSAGNTIYF	TGTGCCAGCAGCGTAGCTGACGGGTCTGCTGGAAACACCATATATTTT
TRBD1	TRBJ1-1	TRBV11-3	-	CASSSRGTGTGVSTEAFF	TGTGCCAGCAGCTCTAGGGGAACCGGGACAGGGGTTTCCACTGAAGCTTTCTTT
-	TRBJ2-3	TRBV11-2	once	CASSSGLRVDTQYF	TGTGCCAGCAGCTCGGGACTGCGGGTAGATACGCAGTATTTT
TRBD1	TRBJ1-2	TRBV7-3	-	CASSSGQGKNGYTF	TGTGCCAGCAGCTCTGGACAGGGAAAAAATGGCTACACCTTC
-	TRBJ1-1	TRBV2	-	CASSEAAEAFF	TGTGCCAGCAGTGAGGCGGCTGAAGCTTTCTTT
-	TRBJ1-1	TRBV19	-	CASSIVSGVGAFF	TGTGCCAGTAGTATAGTGAGCGGGGTGGGAGCTTTCTTT
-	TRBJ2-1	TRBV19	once	CASQPGVPSYNEQFF	TGTGCCAGTCAGCCGGGGGTACCCTCCTACAATGAGCAGTTCTTC
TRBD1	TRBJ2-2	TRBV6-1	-	CASSEVFAGTGIGELFF	TGTGCCAGCAGTGAAGTTTTTGCCGGGACAGGGATCGGGGAGCTGTTTTTT
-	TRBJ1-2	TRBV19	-	CASIGSGGSNYGYTF	TGTGCCAGTATCGGATCGGGGGGATCTAACTATGGCTACACCTTC
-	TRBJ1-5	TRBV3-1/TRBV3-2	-	CASSQESRGPSNQPQHF	TGTGCCAGCAGCCAAGAGAGTAGGGGCCCTAGCAATCAGCCCCAGCATTTT
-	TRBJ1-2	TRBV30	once	CAWSTGNLYGYTF	TGTGCCTGGAGTACCGGGAACCTCTATGGCTACACCTTC
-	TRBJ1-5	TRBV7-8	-	CASSLAVGHSNQPQHF	TGTGCCAGCAGCCTCGCGGTCGGCCATAGCAATCAGCCCCAGCATTTT
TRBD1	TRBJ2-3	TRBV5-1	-	CASSPLQGTDTQYF	TGCGCCAGCAGCCCGTTACAGGGGACAGATACGCAGTATTTT
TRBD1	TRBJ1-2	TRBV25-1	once	CASSGTGTGLNYGYTF	TGTGCCAGCAGTGGAACCGGGACAGGGCTAAACTATGGCTACACCTTC
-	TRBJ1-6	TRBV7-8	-	CASSPSRQSNSPLHF	TGTGCCAGCAGCCCATCGCGACAGTCTAATTCACCCCTCCACTTT
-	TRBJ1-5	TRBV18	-	CASSPGGLGNQPQHF	TGTGCCAGCTCACCAGGAGGGTTGGGCAATCAGCCCCAGCATTTT
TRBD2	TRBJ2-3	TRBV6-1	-	CASSDLPGLAGAADTQYF	TGTGCCAGCAGTGACTTACCGGGACTAGCGGGAGCTGCAGATACGCAGTATTTT
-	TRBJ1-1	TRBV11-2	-	CASSPPPVEAFF	TGTGCCAGCAGCCCCCCTCCCGTGGAAGCTTTCTTT
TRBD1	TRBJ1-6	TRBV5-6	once	CASSFPGGSSYNSPLHF	TGTGCCAGCAGCTTCCCAGGGGGCAGCTCCTATAATTCACCCCTCCACTTT
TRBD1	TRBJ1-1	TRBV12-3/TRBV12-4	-	CASSRTGTTEAFF	TGTGCCAGCAGCCGGACAGGGACAACTGAAGCTTTCTTT
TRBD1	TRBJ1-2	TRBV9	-	CASSPRQGEGGYTF	TGTGCCAGCAGCCCCCGACAGGGGGAGGGTGGCTACACCTTC
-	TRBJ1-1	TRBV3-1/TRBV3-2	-	CASSQDEGLDTEAFF	TGTGCCAGCAGCCAAGATGAGGGATTGGACACTGAAGCTTTCTTT
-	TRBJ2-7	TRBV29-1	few	CSVGDRLWGGQYF	TGCAGCGTTGGGGACAGGCTGTGGGGGGGGCAGTACTTC
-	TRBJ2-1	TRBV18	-	CASSPERPSSYNEQFF	TGTGCCAGCTCACCTGAGCGGCCGAGCTCCTACAATGAGCAGTTCTTC
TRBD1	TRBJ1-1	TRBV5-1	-	CASSLEKTGGTEAFF	TGCGCCAGCAGCTTGGAAAAGACAGGGGGCACTGAAGCTTTCTTT
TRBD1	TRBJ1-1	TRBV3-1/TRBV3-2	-	CASSPGPGGTEAFF	TGTGCCAGCAGCCCAGGGCCAGGGGGCACTGAAGCTTTCTTT
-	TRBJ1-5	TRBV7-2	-	CASSPDRSRNQPQHF	TGTGCCAGCAGCCCCGACAGGAGCCGCAATCAGCCCCAGCATTTT
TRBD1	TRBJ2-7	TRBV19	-	CASSIQTGTGRNEQYF	TGTGCCAGTAGTATCCAAACCGGGACAGGGCGCAACGAGCAGTACTTC
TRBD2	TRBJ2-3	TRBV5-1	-	CASSLDWRGAYTDTQYF	TGCGCCAGCAGCTTGGACTGGCGGGGGGCATACACAGATACGCAGTATTTT
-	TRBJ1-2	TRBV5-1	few	CASSLTSGAGEGYTF	TGCGCCAGCAGCTTAACGAGTGGAGCAGGGGAAGGCTACACCTTC
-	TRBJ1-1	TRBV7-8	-	CASSLVRNTEAFF	TGTGCCAGCAGCTTAGTCAGGAACACTGAAGCTTTCTTT
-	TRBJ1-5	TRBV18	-	CASSSAPRASNQPQHF	TGTGCCAGCTCATCGGCCCCCAGGGCCAGCAATCAGCCCCAGCATTTT
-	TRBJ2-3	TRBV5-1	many	CASSLPPDTQYF	TGCGCCAGCAGCCTTCCCCCAGATACGCAGTATTTT